Sequencing of this T cell receptor (beta chain) was carried out in a study of beta chain features in type 1 diabetes. This clone was recorded many times. What it binds is unknown. Looked up from germline, CDR1 is GTSNPN and CDR2 is SVGIG (reference sequence). V gave up 8 bases and J gave up 1 base, with 11 bases separating them. The CDR3 runs 12 residues. General study points: The question left open here concerned HLA type influencing TCRB rearrangement. Shorter TCRB CDR3s, moderately but significantly so, were found in Type 1 diabetes patients in all four CD4+ subsets.

All of the sorted populations showed purity greater than 95%. Isolated RNA was reverse transcribed in full, so expressed TCRB transcripts were sequenced. Some clones are missing from TCRdb's copy, which holds only in-frame ones; the method was immunoSEQ multiplex PCR. Among hundreds of thousands of clones listed, roughly 13% were seen once. The TCR originated in a man younger than 30 with type 1 diabetes. Sequencing input: naive CD4+ T cells from blood. V and J are TRBV30 and TRBJ1-1, with no clear D. As DNA, the CDR3 is TGTGCCAGCCAGGAATGGAACACTGAAGCTTTCTTT. Amino acid sequence: CASQEWNTEAFF.